The next 18 T cell receptor beta chains were all read from a single sample in a study of T-cell memory formation after mild COVID-19. One entry per CDR3 protein, called by TCRdb with MiXCR from the 5' RACE reads. The table includes about 400,000 distinct CDR3 sequences, approximately 24% detected once. The sample consisted of PBMCs or a T cell subset sorted from them (not recorded which). The receptors shown here come from an adult woman who had mild COVID-19 (a few samples of this study predate the infection). Cell type and time point are not known.

V usage is TRBV7-6 and J usage is TRBJ2-3; a weak D match, TRBD1 (5 bases). Germline assignment: CDR1 SGHVS and CDR2 FNYEAQ. The V end was cut by 2 bases, the J end by 5 bases, with 14 bases between. CDR3 length: 15 residues. CDR3 nucleotide sequence: TGTGCCAGCAGCTTATTCCCCGGACACCAAGATACGCAGTATTTT. Translating gives CASSLFPGHQDTQYF.

This clonotype was seen only a few times. The chain joins TRBV9 to TRBJ2-7, with TRBD2 as a possible D gene (5 bases). Trimming stripped 2 bases from V and 0 bases from J, with 12 bases between. CDR1 and CDR2 from the germline V gene are SGDLS and YYNGEE. CDR3 length: 15 residues. The CDR3 nucleotides are TGTGCCAGCAGCGTGAGCGGCACTAGCTCCTACGAGCAGTACTTC. It specifies CASSVSGTSSYEQYF.

The chain carries TRBV9 and TRBJ2-2; D gene ambiguous. There are 15 residues in the CDR3. Deletions cut 0 bases from V and 3 bases from J, with 9 bases between. Germline loops: CDR1 SGDLS, CDR2 YYNGEE. The DNA of the CDR3 is TGTGCCAGCAGCGTAGGAGTTGTCTACACCGGGGAGCTGTTTTTT. Its translation is CASSVGVVYTGELFF.

V and J are TRBV20-1 and TRBJ2-7; D not resolved. Germline lookup yields CDR1 DFQATT and CDR2 SNEGSKA (reference sequence). V was clipped by 1 base and J by 4 bases, with 5 bases between them. CDR3 length: 11 residues. The CDR3 sequence: CSARAAYEQYF. Here the CDR3 DNA reads TGCAGTGCTAGAGCGGCGTACGAGCAGTACTTC.

The J gene is TRBJ2-1, the V gene TRBV6-1; possible D gene TRBD1, 5 bases. Trimming cost V 6 bases and J 8 bases, with 8 bases left between them. The CDR3 is 11 amino acids. Germline CDR1 and CDR2: MNHNS and SASEGT. The CDR3, as DNA: TGTGCCAGCAGCAGGGTGGATGAGCAGTTCTTC. Protein sequence: CASSRVDEQFF.

Only a few counts were recorded for this clonotype. The chain joins TRBV15 to TRBJ2-3, with D tentatively TRBD1 or TRBD2 (5 bases each). The germline V and J ends were trimmed by 5 bases and 4 bases, with 16 bases remaining between them. CDR1 LNHNV and CDR2 YYDKDF come from the germline V gene (reference sequence). This CDR3 spans 15 amino acids. The CDR3 DNA sequence: TGTGCCACCAGCGAAACCGGGACGGCCCCAGATACGCAGTATTTT. Its protein product is CATSETGTAPDTQYF.

This clonotype was observed a handful of times. V gene TRBV14 combines with J gene TRBJ2-5; D tentatively fits TRBD1 or TRBD2 (7 bases each). V shed 0 bases and J shed 4 bases, with 18 bases lying between them. From germline, CDR1 is SGHDN and CDR2 FVKESK. This CDR3 is built from 17 residues. CDR3 amino acids: CASSQEEGAGATETQYF. The CDR3 coding sequence is TGTGCCAGCAGCCAAGAAGAGGGGGCGGGAGCGACAGAGACCCAGTACTTC.

As concerns this clonotype: An end of the junction differs from the germline gene, which may be a read error. The CDR3 DNA reads TGTGCCAGCACCTTGAGAGTGGACAGGGAAAATGAGCAGTTCTTC. Translation: CASTLRVDRENEQFF. The chain employs TRBV5-6 and TRBJ2-1; 8 bases align to TRBD1. CDR3 size: 15 residues. Germline CDR1 and CDR2: SGHDT and YYEEEE.

This clonotype was detected only a few times. The V gene is TRBV20-1, the J gene TRBJ2-2, with 14 bases fitting TRBD2. The germline CDR1 and CDR2 sequences are DFQATT and SNEGSKA (reference sequence). The CDR3 runs to 14 residues. V dropped 3 bases and J dropped 9; count of bases not matched to a gene: 3. Here the CDR3 reads CSARGLAGDRELFF. The CDR3 region has the DNA TGCAGTGCTAGGGGACTAGCGGGAGATCGGGAGCTGTTTTTT.

This clonotype was observed a handful of times. The V gene is TRBV6-2 or TRBV6-3, the J gene TRBJ2-2; the D gene is possibly TRBD1 (5 bases). The CDR3 extends over 15 amino acids. V was shortened by 8 bases and J by 5 bases, with 18 bases between the two germline ends. The germline V gene has CDR1 MNHEY and CDR2 SVGEGT. The CDR3 DNA is TGTGCCAGCCAATACCGCCGACAGACGACCGGGGAGCTGTTTTTT. It is translated as CASQYRRQTTGELFF.

V and J are TRBV7-3 and TRBJ2-7; TRBD1 matches 9 bases. V shed 2 bases and J 5 bases; nucleotides not matched to a gene: 7. The CDR3 has 15 residues. CDR1 SGHTA and CDR2 FQGTGA come from the germline V gene. The CDR3: CASSLVPGQGHEQYF. CDR3 nucleotide sequence: TGTGCCAGCAGCTTAGTCCCGGGACAGGGCCACGAGCAGTACTTC.

The table lists this clonotype with a few counts. CDR3 coding DNA: TGCGCCAGCAGCTTGGAAGGACAGGGTACCGAGCAGTACTTC. This gives the protein CASSLEGQGTEQYF. The V gene is TRBV5-1, the J gene TRBJ2-7, with 8 nucleotides matching TRBD1. Looked up from germline, CDR1 is SGHRS and CDR2 is YFSETQ. The CDR3 extends over 14 amino acids. Unmatched junction bases numbered 5, after V lost 0 bases and J lost 6 bases.

This rearrangement joins TRBV18 to TRBJ1-2; D ambiguous. Trimming removed 3 bases from V and 2 bases from J, with 10 bases in between. Germline CDR1 reads KGHSH; CDR2 reads LQKENI. The CDR3 length is 14 residues. DNA for the CDR3: TGTGCCAGCTCACCTGACCTAGGGAACTATGGCTACACCTTC. Amino acids: CASSPDLGNYGYTF.

The CDR3 protein is CSARVPGRYEQYF. For the CDR3, the DNA is TGCAGTGCTAGAGTCCCGGGAAGGTACGAGCAGTACTTC. This chain connects TRBV20-1 to TRBJ2-7, with D possibly matching TRBD2 (5 bases). This CDR3 has 13 amino acids. Germline V gene lookup returns CDR1 DFQATT and CDR2 SNEGSKA (reference sequence). With 1 base removed from V and 4 bases from J, the gap between germline ends came to 11 bases.

This clonotype was detected a few times. V is TRBV9 and J is TRBJ2-3, with a possible D match to TRBD1 (6 bases). The length of the CDR3 is 16 residues. V lost 0 bases and J lost 2, with 13 bases in between. The germline CDR1 and CDR2 sequences are SGDLS and YYNGEE. In DNA form, the CDR3 reads TGTGCCAGCAGCGTAGATGCCAGGGGAGACACAGATACGCAGTATTTT. Protein: CASSVDARGDTDTQYF.

This clonotype was seen a handful of times. The chain uses TRBV6-5 and TRBJ1-5; TRBD1 aligns across 7 bases. J gave up 4 bases and V 6 bases, and 3 bases lay outside the gene matches. The CDR3 loop spans 13 amino acids. The V gene's germline CDR1 is MNHEY and CDR2 SVGAGI. CDR3 nucleotides: TGTGCCAGCAGGCCGACAGGGAATCAGCCCCAGCATTTT. Translated: CASRPTGNQPQHF.

The CDR3 is CASSPPPRSSEGDTQYF. The CDR3 DNA sequence: TGTGCCAGCAGTCCTCCCCCGAGATCGTCGGAGGGAGATACGCAGTATTTT. The chain is built from TRBV28 and TRBJ2-3; weak D call: TRBD2 (6 bases). The CDR3 length is 17 residues. The germline CDR1 and CDR2 sequences are MDHEN and SYDVKM. V was cut by 5 bases and J by 5 bases, with 23 bases left in between. Complete variable domain (other parts from reference TRBV28 and TRBJ2-3): DVKVTQSSRYLVKRTGEKVFLECVQDMDHENMFWYRQDPGLGLRLIYFSYDVKMKEKGDIPEGYSVSREKKERFSLILESASTNQTSMYLCASSPPPRSSEGDTQYFGPGTRLTVL.

The chain carries TRBV9 and TRBJ1-1, with a tentative D call TRBD1 (5 bases). Germline lookup yields CDR1 SGDLS and CDR2 YYNGEE. V lost 0 bases, J lost 4 bases, and 10 bases lay in between. The CDR3 contains 14 residues. CDR3 DNA sequence: TGTGCCAGCAGCGTAGCGGGGGAGGGCACTGAAGCTTTCTTT. This sequence encodes CASSVAGEGTEAFF.